This T cell receptor beta chain was recovered during a study of control samples from healthy donors and cancer patients (TCRdb year 2020). The protocol used for the library was the immunoSEQ multiplex PCR assay. Imported from immuneACCESS, the table was reduced by TCRdb to in-frame sequences with V and J called. These copies leave out some clones; in studies compared against another copy, an unresolved V gene accounts for under half, and the cause of the remainder is not known. For this sample the table gives fewer than 120,000 clones, of which roughly 90% were detected only once. The ten largest make up around 3.9% of the sample. The CDR3 runs 15 residues from the cysteine to the phenylalanine. Left in the record is the CDR3 DNA by itself, 45 bases read in frame from the first base. According to the germline V gene, CDR1 reads MNHEY and CDR2 reads SVGEGT. Compared with germline, V lacks 5 bases and J lacks 2 bases; bases without a gene match: 6.

Of note for this clone: Its antigen remains unidentified. Per-base quality was not reported, and no clone a single base away is much larger than it.

This receptor was taken from a woman aged 60-75 years with lung cancer. The material sequenced was PBMCs. The chain is encoded by TRBV6-2 or TRBV6-3 joined to TRBJ1-5; a stretch of 7 junction bases matches TRBD1. At the DNA level, the sequence is TGTGCCAGCAGTGAGCTTCAGGGGGGCAATCAGCCCCAGCATTTT. Its protein product is CASSELQGGNQPQHF.